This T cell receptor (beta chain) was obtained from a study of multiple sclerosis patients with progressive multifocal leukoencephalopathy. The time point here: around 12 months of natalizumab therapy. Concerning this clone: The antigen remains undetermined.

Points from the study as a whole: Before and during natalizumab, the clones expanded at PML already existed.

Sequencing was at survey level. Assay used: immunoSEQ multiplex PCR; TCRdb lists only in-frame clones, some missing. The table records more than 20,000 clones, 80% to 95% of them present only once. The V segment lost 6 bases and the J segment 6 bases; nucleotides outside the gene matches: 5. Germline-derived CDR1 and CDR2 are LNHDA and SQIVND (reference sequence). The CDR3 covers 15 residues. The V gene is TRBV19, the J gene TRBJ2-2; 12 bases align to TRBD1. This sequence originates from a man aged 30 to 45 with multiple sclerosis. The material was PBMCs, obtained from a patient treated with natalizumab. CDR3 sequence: CASSPGTGGSGELFF. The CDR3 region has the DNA TGTGCCAGTAGCCCCGGGACAGGGGGCTCCGGGGAGCTGTTTTTT.